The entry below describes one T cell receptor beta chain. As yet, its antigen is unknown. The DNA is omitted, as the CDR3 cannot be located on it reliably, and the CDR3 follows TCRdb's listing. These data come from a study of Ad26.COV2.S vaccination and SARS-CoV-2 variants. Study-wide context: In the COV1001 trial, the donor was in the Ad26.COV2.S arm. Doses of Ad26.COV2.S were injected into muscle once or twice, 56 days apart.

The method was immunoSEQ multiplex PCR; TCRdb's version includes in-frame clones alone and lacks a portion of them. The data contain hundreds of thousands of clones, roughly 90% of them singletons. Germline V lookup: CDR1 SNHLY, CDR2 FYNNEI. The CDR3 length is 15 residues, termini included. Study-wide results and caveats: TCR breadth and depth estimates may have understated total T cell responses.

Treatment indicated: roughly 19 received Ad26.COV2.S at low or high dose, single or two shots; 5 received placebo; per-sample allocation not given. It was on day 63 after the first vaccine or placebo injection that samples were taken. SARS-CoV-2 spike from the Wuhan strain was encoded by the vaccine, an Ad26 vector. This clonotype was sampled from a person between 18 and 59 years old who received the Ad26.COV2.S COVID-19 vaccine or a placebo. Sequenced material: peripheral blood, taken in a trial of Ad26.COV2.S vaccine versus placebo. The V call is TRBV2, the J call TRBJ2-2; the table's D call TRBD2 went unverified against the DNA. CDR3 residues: CASRIGLAGVGSCFF.